This T cell receptor (beta chain) emerged from a study of T cell changes during pregnancy in multiple sclerosis. This CDR3 comprises 15 residues. Trimming took off 5 bases at V and 0 bases at J, with 13 bases between the two ends. Germline CDR1 LNHDA, CDR2 SQIVND (reference sequence). This table comes from immunoSEQ multiplex PCR, and its TCRdb copy is limited to in-frame clones, with some not included. The table lists over 50,000 clones, about 83% of them singletons. The TCR originated in a human donor whose cells served as feeder cells for cultures in a pregnancy study. Sequencing was performed on peripheral blood from another person, used as feeder cells. The chain joins TRBV19 to TRBJ1-1; perhaps TRBD1 as D (6 bases). CDR3 sequence reads: CASSARTALNTEAFF. The CDR3 region has the DNA TGTGCCAGTAGTGCCCGGACAGCACTGAACACTGAAGCTTTCTTT.